This T cell receptor beta chain is from a study of cytomegalovirus exposure and HLA in healthy donors. Study as a whole: In a previous analysis, around 120 million unique TCR beta sequences were found from roughly 200 million T cells. Points from the study as a whole: TCR association rates varied by HLA locus in a later analysis, with DRB1 highest and HLA-C lowest. Presence/absence analyses rested on an assumption that sequencing depth was roughly uniform across donors. A later analysis linked a missense variant in DCLRE1C to the trimming of TCR beta V and J genes.

Only one count was recorded for this clone. Antigen unknown. Germline CDR1 SGHTA, CDR2 FQGNSA. Trimming shortened V by 5 bases and J by 8 bases, and 22 bases separated the two germline ends. The CDR3 extends over 16 amino acids. In the PCR, 60 Vbeta and 13 Jbeta primers were used. Clones were sequenced by immunoSEQ multiplex PCR, and TCRdb holds only the in-frame ones, with some missing. The sample consists of approximately 150,000 clones, roughly 76% of them appearing once. Sequenced material: PBMCs. The TCR originated in a woman aged 25 to 39 in good health and CMV-seronegative. The rearrangement links TRBV7-2 to TRBJ1-5; TRBD1 might be the D (6 bases). CDR3 nucleotides: TGTGCCAGCAGCCAGCGGGACACCCCCAATAAAAAGCCCCAGCATTTT. Protein: CASSQRDTPNKKPQHF. Based on the CDR3 plus reference TRBV7-2 and TRBJ1-5, the full variable domain is GAGVSQSPSNKVTEKGKDVELRCDPISGHTALYWYRQSLGQGLEFLIYFQGNSAPDKSGLPSDRFSAERTGGSVSTLTIQRTQQEDSAVYLCASSQRDTPNKKPQHFGDGTRLSIL.